The 27 T cell receptor beta chains in this list originate from one sample, sequenced in a study of blood T cell repertoires in COVID-19. Repertoires were generated with immunoSEQ multiplex PCR, while TCRdb's copy carries only in-frame clones and drops some. The sample carries approximately 200,000 clones, about nine tenths recorded once. The sequencing input was peripheral blood. The receptors here all came from a woman aged 50 to 65 with acute or convalescent COVID-19.

This clone was counted once. The rearrangement joins TRBV2 to TRBJ1-1; perhaps TRBD1 as D (6 bases). CDR1 SNHLY and CDR2 FYNNEI come from the germline V gene. The V end was cut by 6 bases, the J end by 1 base, with 12 bases between. The CDR3 is 14 residues long. The CDR3 reads CASSQTGTNTEAFF. The CDR3 bases are TGTGCCAGCAGCCAAACAGGGACGAACACTGAAGCTTTCTTT.

The J gene is TRBJ1-6, the V gene TRBV9, with 7 bases that match TRBD1. Germline assignment: CDR1 SGDLS and CDR2 YYNGEE. The CDR3 has 14 amino acids. The J segment lost 8 bases and the V segment lost 0 bases, leaving 2 bases of the junction unmatched. DNA for the CDR3: TGTGCCAGCAGCGTAGCTGACAGGGATTCACCCCTCCACTTT. It encodes CASSVADRDSPLHF. Using reference TRBV9 and TRBJ1-6 for the parts outside the CDR3, the full variable domain is DSGVTQTPKHLITATGQRVTLRCSPRSGDLSVYWYQQSLDQGLQFLIQYYNGEERAKGNILERFSAQQFPDLHSELNLSSLELGDSALYFCASSVADRDSPLHFGNGTRLTVT.

The rearrangement links TRBV6-5 to TRBJ2-7; D is possibly TRBD2 (6 bases). V was shortened by 8 bases and J by 2 bases, with 10 bases between the two germline ends. The germline CDR1 and CDR2 sequences are MNHEY and SVGAGI. The CDR3 length is 12 residues. CDR3 residues: CASAEGPYEQYF. CDR3 sequence (DNA): TGTGCCAGCGCGGAGGGACCCTACGAGCAGTACTTC.

This rearrangement joins TRBV6-5 to TRBJ1-3; D is perhaps TRBD1 (5 bases). The CDR3 has 14 residues. CDR1 is MNHEY and CDR2 is SVGAGI in the germline V gene. The germline V and J ends were trimmed by 4 bases and 1 base, with 8 bases remaining between them. CDR3 in amino acids: CASSSQESGNTIYF. The CDR3 coding sequence is TGTGCCAGCAGTTCACAGGAGTCTGGAAACACCATATATTTT.

The chain couples TRBV3-1 (or the pseudogene TRBV3-2) to TRBJ1-6, with TRBD1 identical over 8 bases. The CDR3 loop spans 12 amino acids. V shed 4 bases and J 12 bases; nucleotides not matched to a gene: 2. From germline, CDR1 is LGHDT and CDR2 YNNKEL (reference sequence). The CDR3 bases are TGTGCCAGCAGCCGACAGGGGCAACCCCTCCACTTT. This codes for CASSRQGQPLHF.

V usage is TRBV30 and J usage is TRBJ1-5; 7 nucleotides agree with TRBD1. CDR3 size: 14 residues. Trimming cost V 2 bases and J 7 bases; bases outside gene matches: 8. Germline lookup yields CDR1 GTSNPN and CDR2 SVGIG (reference sequence). The CDR3 region is CAWSPGGGWQPQHF. In nucleotides, the CDR3 is TGTGCCTGGAGTCCAGGAGGGGGCTGGCAGCCCCAGCATTTT.

This chain joins TRBV13 and TRBJ2-2; no definite D call. CDR3 size: 15 residues. The V gene lost 5 bases and the J gene lost 1 base, with 11 bases spanning the gap. CDR1 and CDR2 (germline): PRHDT, FYEKMQ (reference sequence). The CDR3 DNA is TGTGCCAGCAGCAGTCGTACGGTGAACACCGGGGAGCTGTTTTTT. Translation gives CASSSRTVNTGELFF.

This chain links TRBV6-5 with TRBJ1-1; the match to TRBD1 covers 9 bases. In germline, CDR1 is MNHEY, CDR2 SVGAGI. This CDR3 is built from 14 residues. Trimming removed 6 bases from V and 3 bases from J; junction bases left unmatched: 5. The CDR3 protein is CASSNRGPDTEAFF. The CDR3 DNA reads as TGTGCCAGCAGCAACAGGGGGCCGGACACTGAAGCTTTCTTT.

This CDR3 reads CASSYQNTGELFF. CDR3 nucleotide sequence: TGTGCCAGCAGTTACCAGAACACCGGGGAGCTGTTTTTT. V and J are TRBV6-5 and TRBJ2-2; D is ambiguous. V lost 2 bases, J lost 1 base, and 2 bases lay in between. The CDR3 extends over 13 amino acids. CDR1 and CDR2 from the germline V gene are MNHEY and SVGAGI.

The chain uses TRBV18 and TRBJ2-2, with D possibly TRBD2 on 5 matching bases. Germline V gene lookup returns CDR1 KGHSH and CDR2 LQKENI. The CDR3 runs 16 residues. With 4 bases removed from V and 4 bases from J, the gap between germline ends came to 16 bases. This CDR3 is CASSLVEVAGTGELFF. CDR3 DNA: TGTGCCAGCTCACTCGTGGAGGTGGCGGGCACCGGGGAGCTGTTTTTT. Drawing the rest from reference TRBV18 and TRBJ2-2, the complete variable domain is NAGVMQNPRHLVRRRGQEARLRCSPMKGHSHVYWYRQLPEEGLKFMVYLQKENIIDESGMPKERFSAEFPKEGPSILRIQQVVRGDSAAYFCASSLVEVAGTGELFFGEGSRLTVL.

In the case of this clone: Other DNA sequences of this sample code for an identical CDR3. The chain employs TRBV29-1 and TRBJ2-5, with D possibly TRBD1 on 5 matching bases. With 3 bases removed from V and 2 bases from J, the gap between germline ends came to 10 bases. Germline V gene lookup returns CDR1 SQVTM and CDR2 ANQGSEA. This CDR3 region has 13 residues. The DNA for the CDR3 is TGCAGCGTTGAGCGGACACAGCAAGAGACCCAGTACTTC. Its protein is CSVERTQQETQYF.

The V gene is TRBV30, the J gene TRBJ2-5; 7 bases are shared with TRBD1. The germline V gene has CDR1 GTSNPN and CDR2 SVGIG (reference sequence). Trimming at V came to 1 base and at J to 1 base, leaving 15 bases not matched to a gene. CDR3 length: 18 residues. Written as DNA, the CDR3 is TGTGCCTGGAGTGATCGCCTCCAGACAGGGATCATCCAAGAGACCCAGTACTTC. It codes for CAWSDRLQTGIIQETQYF.

The V and J genes are TRBV3-1 (or the pseudogene TRBV3-2) and TRBJ1-2; D call uncertain. The length of the CDR3 is 15 residues. V was trimmed by 0 bases and J by 2 bases, leaving 10 bases between them. Per the germline V gene, CDR1 is LGHDT and CDR2 is YNNKEL (reference sequence). DNA for the CDR3: TGTGCCAGCAGCCAAGATCCGGCACAGAACTATGGCTACACCTTC. This codes for CASSQDPAQNYGYTF.

This chain links TRBV25-1 with TRBJ1-1, with a weak D call TRBD1 (6 bases). V shed 2 bases and J shed 6 bases, with 10 bases lying between them. This CDR3 is built from 13 residues. The germline gives CDR1 MGHDK, CDR2 SYGVNS. The CDR3 coding sequence is TGTGCCAGCAGTGAACGGGCAGGGGCTGAAGCTTTCTTT. Amino acids: CASSERAGAEAFF.

In its sample, this clone was seen a few times. The chain's CDR3 is CASSRDPGADTQYF. DNA for the CDR3: TGCGCCAGCAGCCGGGACCCGGGGGCAGATACGCAGTATTTT. This sequence joins TRBV4-3 and TRBJ2-3; D possibly corresponds to TRBD2 (6 bases). Per germline, CDR1 LGHNA and CDR2 YSLEER. The CDR3 is made up of 14 amino acids. Trimming stripped 4 bases from V and 4 bases from J, with 12 bases between.

The table lists this clone with a count of one. The chain joins TRBV30 to TRBJ1-5, with TRBD1 matching over 9 bases. V trimming: 3 bases; J trimming: 4 bases; junction bases outside the gene matches: 7. The CDR3 consists of 15 residues. The germline V gene has CDR1 GTSNPN and CDR2 SVGIG (reference sequence). The CDR3 nucleotides read TGTGCCTGGAGAAGACCCGGACAGGGGAATCAGCCCCAGCATTTT. It translates to CAWRRPGQGNQPQHF.

The V call is TRBV5-5, the J call TRBJ1-5; 7 bases are a match to TRBD1. V shed 1 base and J 7 bases; nucleotides not matched to a gene: 8. Per germline, CDR1 SGHKS and CDR2 YYEKEE (reference sequence). This CDR3 region has 15 residues. The CDR3 DNA follows: TGTGCCAGCAGCTTGCGGCAGGGGGTAGGGCAGCCCCAGCATTTT. This sequence encodes CASSLRQGVGQPQHF.

This clone appeared a single time. V is TRBV30 and J is TRBJ2-7; D is unresolved. The germline V gene encodes CDR1 GTSNPN and CDR2 SVGIG (reference sequence). The CDR3 sequence is 13 residues long. V lost 3 bases to trimming and J lost 3 bases, with 12 bases between them. The CDR3 reads CAWSQSVDYEQYF. In nucleotides, the CDR3 is TGTGCCTGGAGCCAGTCCGTCGACTACGAGCAGTACTTC. Based on the CDR3 plus reference TRBV30 and TRBJ2-7, the full variable domain is SQTIHQWPATLVQPVGSPLSLECTVEGTSNPNLYWYRQAAGRGLQLLFYSVGIGQISSEVPQNLSASRPQDRQFILSSKKLLLSDSGFYLCAWSQSVDYEQYFGPGTRLTVT.

This chain joins TRBV6-5 and TRBJ2-5; D unresolved. V was cut by 2 bases and J by 8 bases, with 15 bases left in between. Germline V gene sequence: CDR1 MNHEY, CDR2 SVGAGI. The CDR3 loop spans 14 amino acids. CDR3 region: CASSYDPGLGTQYF. In DNA, the CDR3 is TGTGCCAGCAGTTACGATCCCGGGTTAGGAACCCAGTACTTC.

The V and J genes are TRBV7-8 and TRBJ1-1; D is unresolved. The CDR3 contains 15 residues. Per the germline V gene, CDR1 is SGHVS and CDR2 is FQNEAQ. V lost 4 bases to trimming and J lost 4 bases, with 16 bases between them. This CDR3 reads CASSSILREVTEAFF. CDR3 nucleotide sequence: TGTGCCAGCAGCTCTATTCTCCGGGAGGTCACTGAAGCTTTCTTT.

This clone was seen more than once but under ten times. The chain has TRBV5-5 and TRBJ1-1; D not certain. The V gene lost 0 bases and the J gene lost 11 bases, with 14 bases spanning the gap. Germline V CDR1 and CDR2: SGHKS, YYEKEE (reference sequence). The CDR3 is 13 amino acids. The CDR3 region has the DNA TGTGCCAGCAGCTTGGCCGATGAGGGATCGGCTTTCTTT. Protein product: CASSLADEGSAFF.

The chain links TRBV19 to TRBJ1-2; D not certain. V lost 3 bases and J lost 3, with 11 bases in between. The germline gives CDR1 LNHDA, CDR2 SQIVND (reference sequence). The CDR3 covers 14 residues. CDR3 coding DNA: TGTGCCAGTAGTATTAATCTAAGATACTATGGCTACACCTTC. It translates to CASSINLRYYGYTF.

The chain recombines TRBV2 with TRBJ2-1, with TRBD2 matching over 15 bases. There are 14 residues in the CDR3. The germline gives CDR1 SNHLY, CDR2 FYNNEI. The V gene end was trimmed by 10 bases and the J gene end by 10 bases; junction bases not matched to a gene: 8. CDR3 amino acids: CAIGLAGGVNEQFF. CDR3 coding DNA: TGTGCCATCGGACTAGCGGGAGGGGTTAACGAGCAGTTCTTC.

This clone was picked up one time. V is TRBV5-1 and J is TRBJ2-7, with D possibly being TRBD2 (6 bases). Germline assignment: CDR1 SGHRS and CDR2 YFSETQ. Trimming left V 1 base short and J 2 bases short, with 13 bases between. CDR3 length: 15 residues. CDR3 protein: CASSLLWGETYEQYF. CDR3 nucleotides: TGCGCCAGCAGCTTGCTTTGGGGGGAAACCTACGAGCAGTACTTC.

This sequence joins TRBV19 and TRBJ1-2; 10 nucleotides line up with TRBD1. With 6 bases clipped from V and 8 bases from J, the junction kept 6 bases outside the gene matches. CDR1 is LNHDA and CDR2 is SQIVND in the germline V gene (reference sequence). This CDR3 comprises 13 residues. DNA for the CDR3: TGTGCCAGTAGGACCGGGACAGGGGTCGGCTACACCTTC. This codes for CASRTGTGVGYTF.

The rearrangement uses TRBV7-9 and TRBJ1-2; 8 bases map to TRBD1. The CDR3 is 16 amino acids. Germline assignment: CDR1 SEHNR and CDR2 FQNEAQ (reference sequence). Trimming removed 3 bases from V and 3 bases from J; junction bases left unmatched: 9. The CDR3 coding sequence is TGTGCCAGCAGCTTCGAAGCCCAGACAGGGGACTATGGCTACACCTTC. Translating it yields CASSFEAQTGDYGYTF.

Only one count was recorded for this clone. The rearrangement joins TRBV5-6 to TRBJ1-2, with a tentative D call TRBD1 (6 bases). The CDR3 is 16 amino acids. Germline CDR1 and CDR2: SGHDT and YYEEEE. Between the trimmed V and J ends, which lost 0 bases and 3 bases, there was a span of 15 bases. This CDR3 reads CASSLVGQGSDYGYTF. In nucleotides, the CDR3 is TGTGCCAGCAGCTTGGTAGGGCAGGGGTCAGACTATGGCTACACCTTC.